Listed here are 21 T cell receptor beta chains from one sample, sequenced in a study of T-cell memory formation after mild COVID-19. MiXCR was run by TCRdb on the 5' RACE reads, yielding one entry per CDR3 protein. The profile shows about 290,000 distinct CDR3 sequences, around a sixth of them singletons. The sample consisted of PBMCs or a T cell subset sorted from them (not recorded which). These receptors all come from a young man who had mild COVID-19 (a few samples of this study predate the infection). Cell type and time point are not known.

This clonotype has more than one count but fewer than ten. The rearrangement uses TRBV15 and TRBJ2-5; no clear D. V lost 0 bases and J lost 5, with 7 bases in between. Per the germline V gene, CDR1 is LNHNV and CDR2 is YYDKDF (reference sequence). The CDR3 length is 13 residues. CDR3 in DNA: TGTGCCACCAGCAGAGACGAATCGGAGACCCAGTACTTC. Translated: CATSRDESETQYF.

The table lists this clonotype with a few counts. This sequence joins TRBV7-8 and TRBJ2-7; a weak D match, TRBD1 (5 bases). The CDR3 has 14 amino acids. With 2 bases removed from V and 3 bases from J, the gap between germline ends came to 11 bases. Germline V gene sequence: CDR1 SGHVS, CDR2 FQNEAQ. The CDR3 here is CASSLRRQYYEQYF. The CDR3 nucleotides read TGTGCCAGCAGCTTACGCCGACAGTACTACGAGCAGTACTTC.

The chain joins TRBV7-8 to TRBJ2-7; D ambiguous. The CDR3 has 13 amino acids. CDR1 is SGHVS and CDR2 is FQNEAQ in the germline V gene. The V and J ends lost 5 bases and 7 bases respectively, with 15 bases between them. This chain's CDR3 is CASSRSKDGEQYF. CDR3 in DNA: TGTGCCAGCAGCCGGTCAAAGGATGGAGAGCAGTACTTC.

This clonotype was observed a handful of times. The V call is TRBV14, the J call TRBJ2-7; 9 positions agree with TRBD2. The CDR3 runs to 17 residues. V was pared by 4 bases and J by 3 bases, with 13 bases of the junction left unmatched. The germline gives CDR1 SGHDN, CDR2 FVKESK. The CDR3 loop reads CASSRGERTSVNYEQYF. In nucleotides, the CDR3 is TGTGCCAGCAGCCGCGGGGAAAGGACTAGCGTAAACTACGAGCAGTACTTC.

This clonotype occurred many times. The rearrangement links TRBV6-6 to TRBJ2-7; tentative D call: TRBD1 (6 bases). CDR1 and CDR2 (germline): MNHNY, SVGAGI (reference sequence). V was clipped by 4 bases and J by 5 bases, with 18 bases between them. The CDR3 consists of 15 residues. The CDR3 spells CASSFPGDERDEQYV. CDR3 coding DNA: TGTGCCAGCAGTTTTCCAGGGGATGAACGGGACGAGCAGTACGTC.

This clonotype was seen ten or more times. The chain recombines TRBV7-9 with TRBJ2-1; D gene unclear. This CDR3 is 17 amino acids long. V dropped 1 base and J dropped 0 bases, with 13 bases sitting between them. Germline V gene data show CDR1 as SEHNR and CDR2 as FQNEAQ (reference sequence). CDR3 DNA sequence: TGTGCCAGCAGCTTAGTGGGCGCGTCGAGCTCCTACAATGAGCAGTTCTTC. It encodes CASSLVGASSSYNEQFF.

Concerning this clonotype: One junction end disagrees with the germline gene, perhaps due to a read error. The gene calls are TRBV27 and TRBJ2-3; D may be TRBD1 (5 bases). Germline assignment: CDR1 MNHEY and CDR2 SMNVEV (reference sequence). This CDR3 has 15 amino acids. The CDR3 is CARSSQVIGTDTQYF. DNA for the CDR3: TGTGCCAGGAGTTCACAGGTTATCGGCACAGATACGCAGTATTTT.

The J gene is TRBJ1-1, the V gene TRBV19; D call uncertain. CDR3 length: 14 amino acids. Germline V gives CDR1 LNHDA, CDR2 SQIVND (reference sequence). Trimming removed 7 bases at V and 3 bases at J, with 15 bases between. CDR3 region: CASNLRTADTEAFF. The CDR3 DNA is TGTGCCAGTAATCTACGGACGGCGGACACTGAAGCTTTCTTT.

This clonotype was seen only a few times. The chain employs TRBV20-1 and TRBJ1-4, with a tentative D call TRBD1 (5 bases). The germline V gene has CDR1 DFQATT and CDR2 SNEGSKA (reference sequence). The CDR3 spans 13 residues. V was clipped by 3 bases and J by 6 bases, with 11 bases between them. The CDR3 spells CSASGGSHEKLFF. CDR3 nucleotide sequence: TGCAGTGCTAGCGGGGGGAGCCATGAAAAACTGTTTTTT.

This rearrangement joins TRBV6-2 or TRBV6-3 to TRBJ1-5; a weak D match, TRBD1 (5 bases). The CDR3 runs 13 residues. V dropped 4 bases and J dropped 7 bases, with 11 bases sitting between them. Germline CDR1 reads MNHEY; CDR2 reads SVGEGT. CDR3 coding DNA: TGTGCCAGCAGTTGGGCGACAGAGCAGCCCCAGCATTTT. Translation gives CASSWATEQPQHF.

V usage is TRBV6-6 and J usage is TRBJ1-1; TRBD1 matches 8 bases. Germline CDR1 is MNHNY and CDR2 is SVGAGI (reference sequence). After removal of 5 bases from V and 4 bases from J, the junction contained 0 bases not matched to a gene. The CDR3 spans 12 residues. The CDR3 DNA sequence: TGTGCCAGCAGTGGGACAGGCACTGAAGCTTTCTTT. It codes for CASSGTGTEAFF.

This clonotype is a singleton in its sample. This rearrangement joins TRBV27 to TRBJ2-7; the match to TRBD2 covers 10 bases. With 6 bases clipped from V and 7 bases from J, the junction kept 9 bases outside the gene matches. Germline V CDR1 and CDR2: MNHEY, SMNVEV (reference sequence). The CDR3 has 14 residues. The CDR3 here is CASRLSGGAREQYF. CDR3 DNA: TGTGCCAGCAGACTGAGCGGGGGGGCCAGGGAGCAGTACTTC.

V is TRBV6-5 and J is TRBJ1-2; D possibly corresponds to TRBD1 (5 bases). Germline V gene lookup returns CDR1 MNHEY and CDR2 SVGAGI. The CDR3 runs to 16 residues. V was trimmed by 5 bases and J by 4 bases, leaving 20 bases between them. CDR3 loop: CASSQRKSGGGYGYTF. The DNA for the CDR3 is TGTGCCAGCAGTCAGCGAAAATCCGGGGGTGGCTATGGCTACACCTTC.

The chain employs TRBV20-1 and TRBJ2-7; maybe TRBD2 (5 bases). Trimming stripped 6 bases from V and 2 bases from J, with 14 bases between. The CDR3 runs to 13 residues. The germline V gene has CDR1 DFQATT and CDR2 SNEGSKA (reference sequence). The CDR3 loop reads CSATTGVAYEQYV. The CDR3 DNA follows: TGCAGTGCGACGACCGGGGTCGCCTACGAGCAGTACGTC.

The chain employs TRBV7-9 and TRBJ2-1, with D possibly matching TRBD1 (7 bases). With 7 bases removed from V and 0 bases from J, the gap between germline ends came to 10 bases. This CDR3 has 14 residues. Germline V gene sequence: CDR1 SEHNR, CDR2 FQNEAQ (reference sequence). The CDR3 protein is CASNQGGSYNEQFF. The CDR3 nucleotides are TGTGCCAGCAACCAGGGGGGCTCCTACAATGAGCAGTTCTTC.

The chain combines TRBV29-1 with TRBJ2-1, with TRBD1 matching over 9 bases. The ends lost 4 bases at V and 5 bases at J; junction bases unmatched: 6. Germline V gives CDR1 SQVTM, CDR2 ANQGSEA. CDR3 length: 14 residues. In DNA form, the CDR3 reads TGCAGCGTTGTGGGGACAGGGAGCAACAATGAGCAGTTCTTC. This encodes CSVVGTGSNNEQFF.

This clonotype was seen ten or more times. V and J are TRBV7-3 and TRBJ2-1; 11 positions match TRBD2. The CDR3 is 15 residues long. The germline CDR1 and CDR2 sequences are SGHTA and FQGTGA. The junction had 14 bases not matched to a gene; V was cut back by 5 bases and J by 14 bases. The CDR3 sequence is CASSVAGGPSFLEFF. The DNA for the CDR3 is TGTGCCAGCAGCGTAGCGGGGGGGCCATCCTTTCTGGAGTTCTTC.

About this clonotype: Germline is not matched at one junction end, which may reflect a read error. This chain links TRBV7-7 with TRBJ2-2; the D gene is possibly TRBD1 (6 bases). The CDR3 covers 16 residues. The germline V gene encodes CDR1 SSHAT and CDR2 FNYEAQ (reference sequence). CDR3 bases: TGTGCTAGCAGCTTTAGGGGGACGAAAGGGACCGGGGAGCTGTTTTTT. This codes for CASSFRGTKGTGELFF.

This chain links TRBV7-9 with TRBJ1-2; 11 positions agree with TRBD1. The CDR3 runs to 18 residues. Germline values: CDR1 SEHNR, CDR2 FQNEAQ (reference sequence). Germline trimming cut 5 bases from V and 8 bases from J; bases unmatched to any gene: 19. The CDR3 region has the DNA TGTGCCAGCAGCGCCAAAACCGGGACAGGGGGATTGGGTCGCGGCTACACCTTC. Encoded protein: CASSAKTGTGGLGRGYTF.

This clonotype was picked up many times. The chain uses TRBV4-1 and TRBJ2-5, with a weak D call TRBD1 (5 bases). V gave up 4 bases and J gave up 5 bases, with 11 bases separating them. The length of the CDR3 is 13 residues. Germline lookup yields CDR1 MGHRA and CDR2 YSYEKL. Here the CDR3 DNA reads TGCGCCAGCAGCCCCAGGGCGAGGGAGACCCAGTACTTC. The encoded protein is CASSPRARETQYF.

This chain joins TRBV29-1 and TRBJ1-4; D remains ambiguous. CDR3 size: 13 residues. CDR1 SQVTM and CDR2 ANQGSEA come from the germline V gene. The ends were cut back, 5 bases at V and 0 bases at J, with 7 bases in the middle. The CDR3 region is CSVWSPTNEKLFF. Here the CDR3 DNA reads TGCAGCGTTTGGAGTCCAACTAATGAAAAACTGTTTTTT.